This TCR beta chain was documented in a study of immune evolution from preneoplasia to lung adenocarcinoma (dated by TCRdb to about 2021). Background on the whole study: HLA loss of heterozygosity was observed in roughly 6.8%, 16% and 36% of AIS, MIA and ADC lesions, respectively, and was not observed in any AAH lesions. The study combined immune gene expression, TCR sequencing and multiplex immunofluorescence to profile immune contexture across lung adenocarcinoma precursors and invasive adenocarcinoma. Resected precursor lesions (AAH, AIS, MIA) and invasive adenocarcinomas were each compared against paired morphologically normal lung tissue. Sample size was based on specimen availability rather than a prior power calculation. The immune data were combined with whole exome sequencing and methylation data from the same cohort of nodules. A total of roughly 51 patients with pulmonary nodules who underwent surgical resection were included in the overall cohort. A total of over 50 patients contributed TCR sequencing data. According to the study, over a hundred samples were used for TCR sequencing. POLYSOLVER was used to infer class I HLA alleles from exome data, and LOHHLA was used to detect allele-specific HLA loss. The paper as a whole reports these results and caveats: The highest top T cell clone frequencies were observed in normal lung, and a progressive decrease in top T cell clone frequencies appeared to occur from AAH through AIS, MIA and invasive adenocarcinoma. Findings were based on association rather than direct causation; larger cohorts with long-term follow-up and longitudinal biopsies were deemed needed. Clonality was highest in normal lung, while later-stage lesions appeared to have lower clonality but higher T cell density and diversity. Compared with EGFR-mutant or double wild-type lesions, KRAS-mutant nodules had the highest T cell clonality. All patients were from Japan and China, so applicability to Western populations was uncertain.

Resection was performed on patients in Japan or China between about 2013 and 2018. Histologic diagnosis of each case was confirmed independently by two lung cancer pathologists on H&E slides. Premalignant or tumor cells were enriched for nucleic acid extraction by macro-dissection performed after pathologic assessment. FFPE tissue was used for DNA isolation with the AllPrep DNA/RNA FFPE Kit. The CDR3, from cysteine to phenylalanine, totals 16 residues. The DNA shown is the 48-base CDR3, in frame from base 1. The germline V gene encodes CDR1 WNHNN and CDR2 SYGVQD (reference sequence). V is cut back by 7 bases and J by 5 bases, with 13 bases in the junction unmatched. The immunoSEQ hsTCRbeta Kit was used to sequence TCR beta CDR3 regions from DNA. The study's own analysis went as follows. TCR sequencing data were analysed with the ImmunoSEQ Analyzer. T cell clonality was calculated on productive rearrangements as 1 minus Pielou's evenness. To measure T cell diversity, the inverse Simpson index was applied to productive templates. T cell density was expressed as TCR beta template counts normalized to usable DNA, with usable DNA estimated by amplifying and sequencing housekeeping genes. Two-sided Kruskal-Wallis tests were used to compare TCR metrics across histologic stages. TCRdb took this table from immuneACCESS and kept in-frame rearrangements with V and J called. Such tables lack part of the clones; where checked against another copy, unresolved V genes explain under half of the gap, and the rest is unexplained. V and J calls and clone size follow that table, whereas D and trimming were derived from the DNA. This sample holds thousands of clones; around 86% were observed only once. The ten largest clones take up about 3.9% of the sample.

As regards this clone: Its antigen is unknown. Within one base of it there is no much larger clone, and no base qualities were kept.

The sequenced material came from FFPE invasive lung adenocarcinoma tissue. Interpreted using the paper, the cell subset or site label stands for: frankly invasive lung adenocarcinoma (ADC). The sequence came from a person aged 55 to 70 with lung adenocarcinoma. In this chain, TRBV10-1 is recombined with TRBJ1-5, with 8 bases in between that match TRBD1. The CDR3 here reads CASMGTGPDLHQPQHF. The DNA sequence reads TGCGCCAGCATGGGGACAGGCCCGGATTTGCATCAGCCCCAGCATTTT.